Listed below are T cell receptor beta chains from one sample, sequenced in a study of blood T cell repertoires in COVID-19. This table comes from immunoSEQ multiplex PCR, and its TCRdb copy is limited to in-frame clones, with some not included. The sample lists hundreds of thousands of clones, around 89% occurring once. Specimen: PBMCs or T cells enriched from blood (not recorded which). The receptors stem from a woman under 30 with acute COVID-19. Each CDR3 is given with its conserved first and last residue. D genes are given only for firm matches. Clone sizes are given selectively: once, few, many, or a class where the clone is expanded.

CDR3 protein	CDR3 DNA	clone size	J gene	V gene	D gene
CASSFNGPGQPQHF	TGCGCCAGCAGCTTCAACGGCCCAGGGCAGCCCCAGCATTTT	.	TRBJ1-5	TRBV5-1	.
CASSGSGRGYTQYF	TGTGCCAGTAGTGGTAGCGGGAGAGGATATACGCAGTATTTT	.	TRBJ2-3	TRBV19	TRBD2
CASSLTTAEAFF	TGTGCCAGCAGCTTAACGACAGCTGAAGCTTTCTTT	.	TRBJ1-1	TRBV7-3	.
CASAGDRKDQPQHF	TGTGCCAGCGCCGGGGACAGGAAGGATCAGCCCCAGCATTTT	.	TRBJ1-5	TRBV28	TRBD1
CASNSGSLTDTQYF	TGTGCCAGTAATAGCGGGAGTCTCACAGATACGCAGTATTTT	.	TRBJ2-3	TRBV28	TRBD2
CASSEHRAGGQETQYF	TGTGCCAGCAGTGAACACAGGGCGGGCGGTCAAGAGACCCAGTACTTC	.	TRBJ2-5	TRBV25-1	.
CASSRTSGRYNEQFF	TGTGCCAGTAGTCGGACTAGCGGGAGATATAATGAGCAGTTCTTC	.	TRBJ2-1	TRBV19	TRBD2
CSVSVLANTDTQYF	TGCAGCGTTTCGGTGCTAGCGAACACAGATACGCAGTATTTT	.	TRBJ2-3	TRBV29-1	.
CASSLSGRISGELFF	TGTGCCAGCAGCTTAAGCGGGAGAATCTCCGGGGAGCTGTTTTTT	.	TRBJ2-2	TRBV7-6	TRBD2
CASSISSRGPYGYTF	TGTGCCAGTAGTATTTCCTCTCGGGGTCCCTATGGCTACACCTTC	large	TRBJ1-2	TRBV19	.
CALRTVTGELFF	TGTGCCTTAAGGACAGTCACCGGGGAGCTGTTTTTT	.	TRBJ2-2	TRBV11-2	.
CAITPLAESNEQFF	TGTGCCATCACCCCACTAGCGGAGTCCAATGAGCAGTTCTTC	.	TRBJ2-1	TRBV10-3	TRBD2
CASSLGDGGVQPQHF	TGCGCCAGCAGCTTGGGTGACGGCGGGGTTCAGCCCCAGCATTTT	.	TRBJ1-5	TRBV5-1	.
CASASPGQQNGYTF	TGTGCCAGCGCTTCCCCGGGACAGCAAAATGGCTACACCTTC	.	TRBJ1-2	TRBV28	TRBD1
CAISESADYSNQPQHF	TGTGCCATCAGTGAGTCGGCCGACTATAGCAATCAGCCCCAGCATTTT	once	TRBJ1-5	TRBV10-3	.
CASSLFRGNQPQHF	TGTGCCAGCAGTTTATTCAGGGGGAATCAGCCCCAGCATTTT	.	TRBJ1-5	TRBV28	TRBD1
CASSLKPGLAGTDTQYF	TGCGCCAGCAGCTTGAAACCGGGACTAGCGGGCACAGATACGCAGTATTTT	.	TRBJ2-3	TRBV5-1	TRBD2
CASTSGQGSATEAFF	TGTGCCAGCACCTCCGGACAGGGATCGGCCACTGAAGCTTTCTTT	.	TRBJ1-1	TRBV11-1	TRBD1
CASSPQGDNYGYTF	TGTGCCAGCTCCCCACAGGGGGACAACTATGGCTACACCTTC	.	TRBJ1-2	TRBV18	TRBD1
CASSPGSGIYNEQFF	TGTGCCAGCTCACCAGGTAGCGGGATCTACAATGAGCAGTTCTTC	few	TRBJ2-1	TRBV18	TRBD2
CASTLTSGRGNEQFF	TGTGCCAGCACCCTGACTAGCGGGAGGGGCAATGAGCAGTTCTTC	.	TRBJ2-1	TRBV7-9	TRBD2
CASVMMGASGNTIYF	TGTGCCAGCGTGATGATGGGCGCCTCTGGAAACACCATATATTTT	.	TRBJ1-3	TRBV28	.
CASSLYFNQPQHF	TGTGCCAGCAGTTTATACTTCAATCAGCCCCAGCATTTT	.	TRBJ1-5	TRBV27	.
CASSFGNSPLHF	TGCGCCAGCAGCTTCGGTAATTCACCCCTCCACTTT	.	TRBJ1-6	TRBV5-1	.
CASSRDGSSYNSPLHF	TGCGCCAGCAGCCGGGACGGGAGCTCCTATAATTCACCCCTCCACTTT	.	TRBJ1-6	TRBV5-1	.
CASSLRGTTSYGYTF	TGTGCCAGCAGTTTACGAGGGACTACCAGCTATGGCTACACCTTC	once	TRBJ1-2	TRBV28	.
CATSDLRASGLPEQFF	TGTGCCACCAGTGATTTGAGGGCTAGCGGGTTACCTGAGCAGTTCTTC	.	TRBJ2-1	TRBV24-1	TRBD2
CASSLLAGSTDTQYF	TGTGCCAGCAGCTTACTGGCAGGGTCCACAGATACGCAGTATTTT	.	TRBJ2-3	TRBV11-3	.
CASSAGLGFTGELFF	TGTGCCAGCAGTGCGGGACTAGGCTTCACCGGGGAGCTGTTTTTT	.	TRBJ2-2	TRBV2	TRBD2
CASSFTRPYQPQHF	TGTGCCAGCAGTTTCACCAGGCCCTATCAGCCCCAGCATTTT	.	TRBJ1-5	TRBV28	.
CATTPRRAYNEQFF	TGTGCCACCACCCCCCGCAGGGCCTACAATGAGCAGTTCTTC	.	TRBJ2-1	TRBV19	.
CASSPNSGSKETQYF	TGCGCCAGCAGCCCTAATAGCGGGAGTAAAGAGACCCAGTACTTC	.	TRBJ2-5	TRBV5-1	TRBD2
CASSLGTGYGYTF	TGTGCCAGCAGTTTGGGTACAGGCTATGGCTACACCTTC	once	TRBJ1-2	TRBV28	.
CASSWAGGRSTEAFF	TGTGCCAGCAGTTGGGCGGGTGGCCGAAGCACTGAAGCTTTCTTT	.	TRBJ1-1	TRBV28	.
CATRGLEAGELFF	TGTGCCACCAGAGGACTAGAAGCTGGGGAGCTGTTTTTT	.	TRBJ2-2	TRBV24-1	TRBD2
CASSLFQYAPGQGNTEAFF	TGTGCCAGCAGTTTATTTCAGTACGCCCCGGGACAGGGGAACACTGAAGCTTTCTTT	.	TRBJ1-1	TRBV28	TRBD1
CASSLLVPANGDTQYF	TGTGCCAGCAGCTTACTAGTCCCAGCGAACGGGGATACGCAGTATTTT	.	TRBJ2-3	TRBV7-6	.
CASSVQGQKETYF	TGTGCCAGCAGCGTCCAAGGACAGAAGGAAACCTATTTT	.	TRBJ2-3	TRBV7-9	.
CAWSATSSYNEQFF	TGTGCCTGGAGCGCCACGAGCTCCTACAATGAGCAGTTCTTC	.	TRBJ2-1	TRBV30	.
CASRLNQGNTNEKLFF	TGTGCCAGCAGGCTCAACCAGGGAAACACTAATGAAAAACTGTTTTTT	.	TRBJ1-4	TRBV27	.
CASSLTGEQYF	TGTGCCAGCAGTTTAACGGGAGAGCAGTACTTC	.	TRBJ2-7	TRBV28	.